This T cell receptor beta chain is drawn from a study of cytomegalovirus exposure and HLA in healthy donors. General study results and limits: Across donors, presence/absence analyses took sequencing depth to be roughly uniform. About 87% or about 30% of the time was how often most TCR beta V segments were productive, according to an earlier analysis. TCR sequences were mostly rare, though some public TCRs occurred in many donors. Later analysis found that TCR beta chains associated with HLA were more clonally expanded than other, equally common chains.

The PCR made use of 60 Vbeta and 13 Jbeta primers. The method was immunoSEQ multiplex PCR; TCRdb's version includes in-frame clones alone and lacks a portion of them. This sample's table reports fewer than 130,000 clones. V dropped 11 bases and J dropped 5 bases, with 18 bases sitting between them. Per the germline V gene, CDR1 is LNHDA and CDR2 is SQIVND (reference sequence). The CDR3 is 13 amino acids. Note on this clone: Its antigen remains unidentified.

The sequenced sample consisted of PBMCs. The V and J genes are TRBV19 and TRBJ1-1, with a possible D match to TRBD1 (5 bases). The clonotype originates from a man in his fifties or sixties in good health and CMV-seronegative. The CDR3 DNA reads TGTGCCTCCGGGTGGGGTCGGGGGACTGAAGCTTTCTTT. Its translation: CASGWGRGTEAFF.